Following are 31 T cell receptor beta chains from one sample sequenced in a study of blood T cell repertoires in COVID-19. Method: immunoSEQ multiplex PCR; TCRdb's copy keeps in-frame clones and lacks some. The table shows 95,000 to 150,000 clones, with 86% occurring only once. The source material was peripheral blood. The source is a man aged 40-50 years with acute or convalescent COVID-19.

J is TRBJ2-7 and V is TRBV7-9, with D possibly being TRBD1 (5 bases). Trimming shortened V by 1 base and J by 6 bases, and 13 bases separated the two germline ends. This CDR3 comprises 14 residues. CDR1 and CDR2 (germline): SEHNR, FQNEAQ (reference sequence). In nucleotides, the CDR3 is TGTGCCAGCAGCTTAGGGCCAGGGTACCGCGAGCAGTACTTC. Its protein product is CASSLGPGYREQYF.

The rearrangement uses TRBV19 and TRBJ1-6, with 7 bases aligning to TRBD1. V dropped 5 bases and J dropped 5; count of bases not matched to a gene: 6. Germline V gene lookup returns CDR1 LNHDA and CDR2 SQIVND (reference sequence). The CDR3 extends over 15 amino acids. In nucleotides, the CDR3 is TGTGCCAGTAGTGCCCGGACAGGCGATAATTCACCCCTCCACTTT. Its protein product is CASSARTGDNSPLHF.

This clone was counted between two and nine times. The junction departs from the called germline gene at one end, perhaps through a read error. This chain connects TRBV7-9 to TRBJ2-7; the D gene is possibly TRBD2 (6 bases). The CDR3 spans 11 residues. CDR1 SEHNR and CDR2 FQNEAQ come from the germline V gene (reference sequence). The CDR3 DNA sequence: TGTGCCAGCAGCTCGCAAGGAATGGACTATTTC. It translates to CASSSQGMDYF.

This sequence joins TRBV6-5 and TRBJ1-1; 7 bases fit TRBD1. The germline V gene has CDR1 MNHEY and CDR2 SVGAGI. After removal of 6 bases from V and 7 bases from J, the junction contained 14 bases not matched to a gene. This CDR3 spans 15 amino acids. Here the CDR3 reads CASRSGTAFDLEAFF. CDR3 nucleotides: TGTGCCAGCAGATCCGGGACAGCCTTCGACCTTGAAGCTTTCTTT.

This clone has only one observation. The V call is TRBV3-1 (or the pseudogene TRBV3-2), the J call TRBJ1-1; D is unresolved. Germline V gene lookup returns CDR1 LGHDT and CDR2 YNNKEL (reference sequence). The CDR3 loop spans 12 amino acids. Deletions cut 1 base from V and 6 bases from J, with 6 bases between. CDR3 residues: CASSQAGSEAFF. CDR3 nucleotide sequence: TGTGCCAGCAGCCAAGCCGGGTCTGAAGCTTTCTTT.

This chain connects TRBV25-1 to TRBJ1-2, with 7 positions matching TRBD1. Germline values: CDR1 MGHDK, CDR2 SYGVNS. This CDR3 is built from 14 residues. The junction had 9 bases not matched to a gene; V was cut back by 5 bases and J by 6 bases. CDR3 in amino acids: CASSTGASRHGYTF. In DNA form, the CDR3 reads TGTGCCAGCAGTACAGGGGCGTCTAGACATGGCTACACCTTC.

V is TRBV9 and J is TRBJ2-1; possibly TRBD1 for D (5 bases). The CDR3 is made up of 14 amino acids. Trimming took off 1 base at V and 10 bases at J, with 15 bases between the two ends. Looked up from germline, CDR1 is SGDLS and CDR2 is YYNGEE. In nucleotides, the CDR3 is TGTGCCAGCAGCGTACAAAATGTTCAGGGCGAGCAGTTCTTC. Residues: CASSVQNVQGEQFF. The entire variable domain, with the rest obtained from reference TRBV9 and TRBJ2-1, is as follows: DSGVTQTPKHLITATGQRVTLRCSPRSGDLSVYWYQQSLDQGLQFLIQYYNGEERAKGNILERFSAQQFPDLHSELNLSSLELGDSALYFCASSVQNVQGEQFFGPGTRLTVL.

The chain combines TRBV27 with TRBJ1-2, with 8 bases fitting TRBD1. This CDR3 comprises 13 residues. Germline V gene sequence: CDR1 MNHEY, CDR2 SMNVEV (reference sequence). J lost 5 bases, V lost 5 bases, and 4 bases had no gene match. CDR3 DNA sequence: TGTGCCAGCAGTGCAGGGGGCAGGTATGGCTACACCTTC. Amino acids: CASSAGGRYGYTF.

This clone was seen just once. The chain couples TRBV6-5 to TRBJ1-3, with D hard to call. V lost 7 bases and J lost 0, with 10 bases in between. This CDR3 has 14 residues. Germline V lookup: CDR1 MNHEY, CDR2 SVGAGI. CDR3 loop: CASTQTPSGNTIYF. For the CDR3, the DNA is TGTGCCAGCACCCAGACACCCTCTGGAAACACCATATATTTT.

The rearrangement joins TRBV30 to TRBJ1-3; maybe TRBD1 (5 bases). The CDR3 consists of 16 residues. Germline-derived CDR1 and CDR2 are GTSNPN and SVGIG (reference sequence). V was cut by 1 base and J by 0 bases, with 13 bases left in between. The chain's CDR3 is CAWSGGRGSSGNTIYF. CDR3 nucleotide sequence: TGTGCCTGGAGTGGGGGTCGGGGGAGCTCTGGAAACACCATATATTTT.

The rearrangement links TRBV5-6 to TRBJ1-4; no clear D gene. The CDR3 spans 15 residues. The V end lost 3 bases, the J end lost 5 bases, and 14 bases lay between the germline ends. Germline loops: CDR1 SGHDT, CDR2 YYEEEE. In DNA, the CDR3 is TGTGCCAGCAGCTCACTTGAAGCCCCCAATGAAAAACTGTTTTTT. Amino acid sequence: CASSSLEAPNEKLFF.

J is TRBJ1-2 and V is TRBV29-1; maybe TRBD1 (5 bases). Germline CDR1 is SQVTM and CDR2 is ANQGSEA. The CDR3 covers 13 residues. V dropped 4 bases and J dropped 3 bases, with 12 bases sitting between them. In DNA, the CDR3 is TGCAGCGTTGGGGCAGGGCTCGACTATGGCTACACCTTC. Residues: CSVGAGLDYGYTF. Full variable domain (missing parts from reference TRBV29-1 and TRBJ1-2): SAVISQKPSRDICQRGTSLTIQCQVDSQVTMMFWYRQQPGQSLTLIATANQGSEATYESGFVIDKFPISRPNLTFSTLTVSNMSPEDSSIYLCSVGAGLDYGYTFGSGTRLTVV.

The chain couples TRBV19 to TRBJ1-3; no definite D call. The CDR3 sequence is 14 residues long. Germline CDR1 LNHDA, CDR2 SQIVND (reference sequence). V gave up 7 bases and J gave up 5 bases, with 15 bases separating them. CDR3 sequence: CASTVASGRNTIYF. The CDR3 bases are TGTGCCAGTACGGTAGCGTCCGGAAGAAACACCATATATTTT.

The gene calls are TRBV6-2 or TRBV6-3 and TRBJ2-7; 7 bases match TRBD1. Germline CDR1 MNHEY, CDR2 SVGEGT. Trimming cost V 5 bases and J 3 bases; bases outside gene matches: 7. The CDR3 is 14 residues long. CDR3 sequence reads: CASSPPGQNYEQYF. CDR3 DNA: TGTGCCAGCAGTCCGCCGGGACAGAACTACGAGCAGTACTTC.

The chain joins TRBV5-8 to TRBJ2-3, with 14 bases aligning to TRBD2. Trimming at V came to 1 base and at J to 3 bases, leaving 1 base not matched to a gene. From germline, CDR1 is SGHTS and CDR2 YDEGEE. The CDR3 has 16 residues. The CDR3 region has the DNA TGTGCCAGCAGCTTGTGGACTAGCGGGGGGACAGATACGCAGTATTTT. Protein product: CASSLWTSGGTDTQYF.

The rearrangement joins TRBV30 to TRBJ1-4; unclear D gene. This CDR3 comprises 12 residues. Trimming removed 2 bases from V and 5 bases from J, with 6 bases in between. The germline gives CDR1 GTSNPN, CDR2 SVGIG (reference sequence). The CDR3 coding sequence is TGTGCCTGGAGTACCCTAAATGAAAAACTGTTTTTT. It translates to CAWSTLNEKLFF.

The chain joins TRBV9 to TRBJ2-7, with a weak D call TRBD2 (5 bases). In germline, CDR1 is SGDLS, CDR2 YYNGEE. V dropped 5 bases and J dropped 0 bases, with 12 bases sitting between them. This CDR3 is built from 14 residues. The CDR3 DNA reads TGTGCCAGCAGTCCGGACTGGCGCTCCTACGAGCAGTACTTC. It specifies CASSPDWRSYEQYF.

The chain carries TRBV19 and TRBJ1-1; 8 bases align to TRBD1. The CDR3 is 14 residues long. Germline CDR1 LNHDA, CDR2 SQIVND (reference sequence). Trimming took 10 bases from V and 1 from J; bases not matched to a gene: 8. For the CDR3, the DNA is TGTGCCACAAAGACAGGGGATGAGAACACTGAAGCTTTCTTT. As protein: CATKTGDENTEAFF.

The chain uses TRBV9 and TRBJ2-3; D may be TRBD1 (6 bases). The germline V gene encodes CDR1 SGDLS and CDR2 YYNGEE. V was clipped by 0 bases and J by 8 bases, with 10 bases between them. There are 13 residues in the CDR3. For the CDR3, the DNA is TGTGCCAGCAGCGTAGGGGGACAACCTACGCAGTATTTT. Its translation: CASSVGGQPTQYF.

The gene calls are TRBV7-9 and TRBJ2-1, with TRBD2 as a possible D gene (5 bases). This CDR3 is 15 amino acids long. CDR1 and CDR2 from the germline V gene are SEHNR and FQNEAQ (reference sequence). Between the trimmed V and J ends, which lost 1 base and 5 bases, there was a span of 12 bases. The CDR3 loop is CASSLDGVKHNEQFF. CDR3 sequence (DNA): TGTGCCAGCAGCTTAGACGGGGTTAAACACAATGAGCAGTTCTTC.

In its sample, this clone was seen once. V gene TRBV20-1 combines with J gene TRBJ2-1, with TRBD1 as a possible D gene (6 bases). Trimming took 5 bases from V and 8 from J, leaving 10 bases between them. Germline V CDR1 and CDR2: DFQATT, SNEGSKA (reference sequence). CDR3 size: 11 residues. DNA for the CDR3: TGCAGTGCTTACACAGGGTATGAGCAGTTCTTC. Its translation: CSAYTGYEQFF.

The rearrangement uses TRBV7-2 and TRBJ2-3, with 15 bases identical to TRBD2. Germline lookup yields CDR1 SGHTA and CDR2 FQGNSA. This CDR3 spans 17 amino acids. After removal of 5 bases from V and 5 bases from J, the junction contained 8 bases not matched to a gene. CDR3 DNA sequence: TGTGCCAGCAGCCCTCTAGGACTAGCGGGGGGGGGAGATACGCAGTATTTT. Its protein product is CASSPLGLAGGGDTQYF.

This clone is a singleton in its sample. The J gene is TRBJ2-2, the V gene TRBV7-9, with TRBD2 matching over 10 bases. CDR1 is SEHNR and CDR2 is FQNEAQ in the germline V gene (reference sequence). The V and J ends lost 5 bases and 6 bases, in that order; junction bases with no gene match: 9. The CDR3 runs to 16 residues. The CDR3 coding sequence is TGTGCCAGCAGCATCCAGCGGGAGGGCCTCGCCGGGGAGCTGTTTTTT. Amino acids: CASSIQREGLAGELFF.

The V call is TRBV6-5, the J call TRBJ1-2; weak D call: TRBD1 (6 bases). The CDR3 is 12 residues long. Trimming stripped 5 bases from V and 3 bases from J, with 7 bases between. Germline CDR1 MNHEY, CDR2 SVGAGI. The CDR3: CASSKGDYGYTF. CDR3 nucleotides: TGTGCCAGCAGTAAGGGGGACTATGGCTACACCTTC.

This clone was seen a single time. The rearrangement links TRBV7-2 to TRBJ2-5; 9 bases align to TRBD2. J lost 1 base, V lost 1 base, and 4 bases had no gene match. Germline V gives CDR1 SGHTA, CDR2 FQGNSA. The CDR3 covers 16 residues. Written as DNA, the CDR3 is TGTGCCAGCAGCTTAGGGGGCGGGGGGGCCCAAGAGACCCAGTACTTC. It is translated as CASSLGGGGAQETQYF.

The J gene is TRBJ1-5, the V gene TRBV19, with TRBD1 identical over 9 bases. This CDR3 is built from 15 residues. V shed 7 bases and J 4 bases; nucleotides not matched to a gene: 8. CDR1 LNHDA and CDR2 SQIVND come from the germline V gene (reference sequence). The CDR3 DNA reads as TGTGCCAGTAAAGACGGGACAGGGATTAATCAGCCCCAGCATTTT. It is translated as CASKDGTGINQPQHF.

The chain combines TRBV6-4 with TRBJ1-1, with 7 bases matching TRBD1. CDR1 and CDR2 (germline): MRHNA, SNTAGT. Trimming took 5 bases from V and 9 from J; bases not matched to a gene: 6. The CDR3 extends over 12 amino acids. CDR3 sequence (DNA): TGTGCCAGCAGTCACAGGGGTGGGCAAGCTTTCTTT. Protein: CASSHRGGQAFF.

The chain employs TRBV10-2 and TRBJ2-1, with TRBD2 matching 8 bases. V gave up 8 bases and J gave up 7 bases; unmatched junction bases: 10. The CDR3 is 14 amino acids. Germline CDR1 is WSHSY and CDR2 is SAAADI. CDR3 nucleotide sequence: TGCGCCAGCTACGCCGGGACTAGACCAAATGAGCAGTTCTTC. Residues: CASYAGTRPNEQFF.

DNA for the CDR3: TGCGCCAGCAGCCTGACAGGGCGGGATCAGCCCCAGCATTTT. Its translation is CASSLTGRDQPQHF. The chain employs TRBV5-1 and TRBJ1-5; TRBD1 agrees at 7 bases. This CDR3 contains 14 residues. Germline V gene sequence: CDR1 SGHRS, CDR2 YFSETQ. Germline trimming cut 4 bases from V and 5 bases from J; bases unmatched to any gene: 6.

The chain couples TRBV27 to TRBJ2-6, with a possible D match to TRBD1 (7 bases). Trimming pared 6 bases from V and 2 bases from J, leaving 20 bases between. CDR1 MNHEY and CDR2 SMNVEV come from the germline V gene (reference sequence). The CDR3 is 18 residues long. The CDR3 loop is CASSQRRGTAPGANVLTF. In DNA form, the CDR3 reads TGTGCCAGCAGCCAACGCCGCGGGACAGCCCCTGGGGCCAACGTCCTGACTTTC.

V and J are TRBV6-5 and TRBJ2-5; tentative D call: TRBD1 (5 bases). V was trimmed by 8 bases and J by 5 bases, leaving 21 bases between them. Germline assignment: CDR1 MNHEY and CDR2 SVGAGI. The CDR3 length is 15 residues. The CDR3 is CASAPVTAYGETQYF. In nucleotides, the CDR3 is TGTGCCAGCGCGCCCGTGACAGCCTACGGGGAGACCCAGTACTTC.